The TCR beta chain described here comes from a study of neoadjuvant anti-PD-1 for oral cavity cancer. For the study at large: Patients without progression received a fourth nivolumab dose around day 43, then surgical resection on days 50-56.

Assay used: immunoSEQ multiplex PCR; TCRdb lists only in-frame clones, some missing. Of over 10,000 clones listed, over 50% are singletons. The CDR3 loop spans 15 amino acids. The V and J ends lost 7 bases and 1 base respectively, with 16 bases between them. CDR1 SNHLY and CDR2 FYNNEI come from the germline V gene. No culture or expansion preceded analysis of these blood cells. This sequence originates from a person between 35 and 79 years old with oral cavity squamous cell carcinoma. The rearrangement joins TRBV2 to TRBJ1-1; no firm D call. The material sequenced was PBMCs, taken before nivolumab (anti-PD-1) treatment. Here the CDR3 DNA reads TGTGCCAGCATACGGGAACAGAGCCAGAACACTGAAGCTTTCTTT. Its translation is CASIREQSQNTEAFF.